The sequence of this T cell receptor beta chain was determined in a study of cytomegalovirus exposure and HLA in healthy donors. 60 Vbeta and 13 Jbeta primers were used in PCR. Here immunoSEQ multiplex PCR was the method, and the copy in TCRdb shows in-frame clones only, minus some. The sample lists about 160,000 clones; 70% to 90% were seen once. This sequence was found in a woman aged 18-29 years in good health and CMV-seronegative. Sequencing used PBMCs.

The CDR3 is CASRTAQGNTEAFF. CDR3 in DNA: TGTGCCAGCAGGACCGCACAGGGGAACACTGAAGCTTTCTTT. V and J are TRBV2 and TRBJ1-1, with D perhaps matching TRBD1 (6 bases). The V end lost 6 bases, the J end lost 1 base, and 12 bases lay between the germline ends. The CDR3 sequence is 14 residues long. Germline assignment: CDR1 SNHLY and CDR2 FYNNEI.